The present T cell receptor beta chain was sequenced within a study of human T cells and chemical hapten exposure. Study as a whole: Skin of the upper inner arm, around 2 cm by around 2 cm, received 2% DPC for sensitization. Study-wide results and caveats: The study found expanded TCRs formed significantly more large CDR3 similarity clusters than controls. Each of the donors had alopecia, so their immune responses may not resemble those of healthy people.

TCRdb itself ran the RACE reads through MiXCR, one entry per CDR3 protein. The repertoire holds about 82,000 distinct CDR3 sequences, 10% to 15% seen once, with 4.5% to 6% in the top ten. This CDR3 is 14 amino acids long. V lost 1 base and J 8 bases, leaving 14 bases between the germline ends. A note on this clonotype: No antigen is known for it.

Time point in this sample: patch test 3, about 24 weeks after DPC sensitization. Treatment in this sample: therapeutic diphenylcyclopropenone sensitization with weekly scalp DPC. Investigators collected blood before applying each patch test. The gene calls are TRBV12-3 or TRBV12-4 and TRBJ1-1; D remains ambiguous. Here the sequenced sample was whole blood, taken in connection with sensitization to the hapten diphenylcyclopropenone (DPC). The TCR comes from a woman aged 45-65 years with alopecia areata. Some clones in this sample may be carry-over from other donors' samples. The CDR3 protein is CASSLVAGSLEAFF. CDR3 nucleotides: TGTGCCAGCAGTTTAGTGGCAGGCTCACTCGAAGCTTTCTTT.